These T cell receptor beta chains were read from a single sample in a study of OX40 agonist ivuxolimab in advanced cancers. The assay was immunoSEQ multiplex PCR, and TCRdb's table has in-frame clones only and misses some. The data contain over 150,000 clones, around 94% of them singletons. The sequencing used CD4+ or CD8+ T cells sorted from blood, collected in a trial of the OX40 agonist ivuxolimab. The receptor source for this set is an adult with an advanced solid tumor such as melanoma, head and neck, liver or kidney cancer. CDR3s include the opening cysteine and the closing phenylalanine or tryptophan. The order of the fields is V gene, J gene, D gene, clone size, CDR3 protein, CDR3 DNA. The D gene is left open where the match is weak. A row's size may be missing; if present it is once, few, many or a size class.

TRBV12-2	TRBJ1-5	NA	NA	CASRLATGGPYSNQPQHF	TGTGCAAGTCGCTTAGCGACAGGGGGCCCTTATTCAAATCAGCCCCAGCATTTT
TRBV28	TRBJ2-1	TRBD2	NA	CASSRGLAGGGQFF	TGTGCCAGCTCCCGGGGACTAGCGGGAGGAGGGCAGTTCTTC
TRBV19	TRBJ2-5	TRBD2	NA	CASSGLAGGEETQYF	TGTGCCAGTAGTGGACTAGCGGGAGGAGAAGAGACCCAGTACTTC
TRBV4-2	TRBJ1-1	TRBD1	NA	CASSHPSLGTGGHRTTEAFF	TGTGCCAGCAGCCACCCTAGTTTGGGGACAGGGGGCCATAGGACGACTGAAGCTTTCTTT
TRBV9	TRBJ1-3	TRBD1	NA	CASTLRQGAFGNTIYF	TGTGCCAGCACCCTTAGACAGGGGGCTTTTGGAAACACCATATATTTT
TRBV7-2	TRBJ1-5	NA	NA	CASSLDGRGSNQPQHF	TGTGCCAGCAGCTTAGATGGCAGGGGAAGCAATCAGCCCCAGCATTTT
TRBV6-9	TRBJ2-7	NA	NA	CASSYEGQRYYEQYF	TGTGCCAGCAGTTATGAGGGGCAGCGATACTACGAGCAGTACTTC
TRBV7-9	TRBJ1-1	TRBD1	NA	CASSRSWRDRNTEAFF	TGTGCCAGCAGCCGCTCATGGCGGGACAGGAACACTGAAGCTTTCTTT
TRBV19	TRBJ2-6	NA	NA	CAGRSNMANVLTF	TGTGCCGGACGTAGTAATATGGCCAACGTCCTGACTTTC
TRBV6-1	TRBJ1-5	TRBD1	NA	CASSEEGQGTEGNQPQHF	TGTGCCAGCAGTGAAGAAGGACAGGGAACCGAGGGCAATCAGCCCCAGCATTTT
TRBV7-8	TRBJ1-1	NA	NA	CASSLQGSNTEAFF	TGTGCCAGCAGCTTACAGGGGTCGAACACTGAAGCTTTCTTT
TRBV19	TRBJ1-2	TRBD1	NA	CASSAAGTGPSGGYTF	TGTGCCAGTAGTGCCGCCGGGACAGGACCCTCAGGAGGCTACACCTTC
TRBV7-9	TRBJ1-2	TRBD1	NA	CASSPRQGGYYGYTF	TGTGCCAGCAGCCCTCGGCAGGGGGGATACTATGGCTACACCTTC
TRBV5-1	TRBJ1-2	NA	NA	CATSGEDGYTF	TGCGCCACCTCGGGGGAGGATGGGTACACCTTC
TRBV28	TRBJ2-7	TRBD1	NA	CASSLTGVNYEQYF	TGTGCCAGCAGTTTGACAGGGGTCAACTACGAGCAGTACTTC
TRBV5-1	TRBJ1-5	NA	NA	CASSLAPGSNQPQHF	TGCGCCAGCAGCTTGGCACCGGGTAGCAATCAGCCCCAGCATTTT
TRBV5-8	TRBJ2-1	NA	NA	CARGGSSYNEQFF	TGTGCGAGGGGGGGGAGCTCCTACAATGAGCAGTTCTTC
TRBV28	TRBJ2-4	NA	NA	CASSLGLAKNIQYF	TGTGCCAGCAGTTTGGGCCTAGCCAAAAACATTCAGTACTTC
TRBV7-8	TRBJ2-1	TRBD2	NA	CASIQGRTSENEQFF	TGTGCCAGCATTCAGGGGCGGACTAGCGAGAATGAGCAGTTCTTC
TRBV21-1	TRBJ2-7	NA	once	CAGRQGSYEQYF	TGTGCCGGCAGACAGGGGTCCTACGAGCAGTACTTC
TRBV6-5	TRBJ1-2	NA	NA	CASSYSGTGDYGYTF	TGTGCCAGCAGTTACTCTGGGACGGGCGACTATGGCTACACCTTC
TRBV18	TRBJ2-1	TRBD2	NA	CASSSMVQRGEDNEQFF	TGTGCCAGCTCATCAATGGTCCAGCGGGGGGAAGACAATGAGCAGTTCTTC
TRBV5-5	TRBJ1-5	NA	once	CASSTGRPGATINQPQHF	TGTGCCAGCAGCACTGGGAGGCCAGGGGCCACTATAAATCAGCCCCAGCATTTT
TRBV2	TRBJ2-3	NA	NA	CASSEALTDTQYF	TGTGCCAGCAGTGAAGCGCTGACCGATACGCAGTATTTT
TRBV13	TRBJ2-1	TRBD1	once	CASSLRGGRGSGEQFF	TGTGCCAGCAGCTTGAGAGGGGGCAGAGGCTCAGGAGAGCAGTTCTTC
TRBV29-1	TRBJ1-5	NA	NA	CSVSPGVDQPQHF	TGCAGCGTTTCCCCGGGAGTTGATCAGCCCCAGCATTTT
TRBV6-5	TRBJ2-5	NA	NA	CASSYGGTFQETQYF	TGTGCCAGCAGTTACGGGGGGACATTTCAAGAGACCCAGTACTTC
TRBV7-6	TRBJ2-5	NA	NA	CASSLSGRVETQYF	TGTGCCAGCAGCTTAAGCGGCAGGGTAGAGACCCAGTACTTC
TRBV19	TRBJ1-5	TRBD1	NA	CASSLTGVGQPQHF	TGTGCCAGTAGTTTGACAGGGGTGGGCCAGCCCCAGCATTTT
TRBV5-4	TRBJ1-1	NA	once	CASSLASLTEAFF	TGTGCCAGCAGCTTGGCCAGTCTTACTGAAGCTTTCTTT
TRBV27	TRBJ1-2	TRBD1	NA	CASSLSRGTGPKYGYTF	TGTGCCAGCAGTTTATCCCGGGGGACAGGGCCAAAATATGGCTACACCTTC
TRBV5-8	TRBJ2-2	NA	NA	CASSITQPAAGELFF	TGTGCCAGCAGCATAACACAGCCAGCCGCCGGGGAGCTGTTTTTT
TRBV27	TRBJ2-3	NA	once	CASTRQGAGGDTQYF	TGTGCCAGCACCCGGCAGGGGGCGGGGGGAGATACGCAGTATTTT
TRBV7-2	TRBJ2-1	NA	NA	CASSLEGAAYNEQFF	TGTGCCAGCAGCTTAGAGGGAGCGGCCTACAATGAGCAGTTCTTC
TRBV27	TRBJ2-7	TRBD1	once	CASSWTGVPYEQYF	TGTGCCAGCAGTTGGACAGGGGTTCCCTACGAGCAGTACTTC
TRBV9	TRBJ1-2	NA	once	CASTPGQGLYGYTF	TGTGCCAGCACCCCAGGGCAGGGGTTATATGGCTACACCTTC
TRBV28	TRBJ2-5	NA	NA	CASSLALTVETQYF	TGTGCCAGCAGTTTGGCCCTAACGGTTGAGACCCAGTACTTC
TRBV7-9	TRBJ1-2	NA	few	CASRENRELRGGYTF	TGTGCCAGCAGGGAGAACAGGGAGCTACGGGGCGGCTACACCTTC
TRBV4-3	TRBJ2-2	NA	NA	CASSQVEGRALTGELFF	TGCGCCAGCAGCCAAGTGGAAGGAAGGGCACTAACCGGGGAGCTGTTTTTT
TRBV2	TRBJ2-7	TRBD1	NA	CASKSDRGSYEQYF	TGTGCCAGCAAGTCCGACAGGGGGTCCTACGAGCAGTACTTC
TRBV27	TRBJ1-2	NA	NA	CASSSTATYGYTF	TGTGCCAGCAGTTCGACAGCAACCTATGGCTACACCTTC
TRBV9	TRBJ2-7	TRBD2	NA	CASSLRTSGNEQYF	TGTGCCAGCAGCTTGAGGACTAGCGGGAACGAGCAGTACTTC
TRBV7-2	TRBJ2-1	NA	NA	CASSLGWGPPNNEQFF	TGTGCCAGCAGCTTAGGTTGGGGGCCCCCAAACAATGAGCAGTTCTTC
TRBV5-6	TRBJ2-5	NA	NA	CASSSRLFVEVETQYF	TGTGCCAGCAGCTCCCGCTTATTTGTAGAAGTGGAGACCCAGTACTTC
TRBV6-1	TRBJ1-2	NA	NA	CARAYGAGYGYTF	TGTGCCAGGGCTTACGGGGCGGGCTATGGCTACACCTTC
TRBV21-1	TRBJ1-1	NA	NA	CASYRGMNTEAFF	TGTGCCTCCTATCGGGGGATGAACACTGAAGCTTTCTTT
TRBV5-4	TRBJ1-1	NA	NA	CASSTNQGSTEAFF	TGTGCCAGCAGCACAAATCAGGGGAGTACTGAAGCTTTCTTT
TRBV10-3	TRBJ1-3	NA	NA	CAISQQGSGNTIYF	TGTGCCATCAGTCAACAGGGCTCTGGAAACACCATATATTTT
TRBV19	TRBJ2-7	NA	NA	CASSIGGYEQYF	TGTGCCAGTAGTATTGGGGGGTACGAGCAGTACTTC
TRBV19	TRBJ2-6	NA	NA	CASISAGSPGANVLTF	TGTGCCAGTATTTCAGCGGGCTCCCCTGGGGCCAACGTCCTGACTTTC
TRBV6-5	TRBJ2-7	NA	NA	CASSYRSGRNYEQYF	TGTGCCAGCAGTTACCGATCGGGCAGAAACTACGAGCAGTACTTC
TRBV4-3	TRBJ2-6	NA	once	CASSQESGGGNSGANVLTF	TGCGCCAGCAGCCAAGAAAGTGGTGGAGGGAACTCTGGGGCCAACGTCCTGACTTTC
TRBV28	TRBJ1-2	TRBD1	NA	CASSFPQGSGYYGYTF	TGTGCCAGCAGTTTTCCACAGGGGTCTGGGTACTATGGCTACACCTTC
TRBV4-2	TRBJ2-2	TRBD2	NA	CASSPGTSGRGAYTGELFF	TGTGCCAGCAGCCCCGGGACTAGCGGGAGAGGGGCGTACACCGGGGAGCTGTTTTTT